This T cell receptor (beta chain) was sequenced for a study of T cell responses to AZD1222 COVID-19 vaccine. Pooled samples include second doses given at about 4 or 12 weeks. V dropped 9 bases and J dropped 4; count of bases not matched to a gene: 22. The CDR3 consists of 18 residues. Germline assignment: CDR1 KGHSH and CDR2 LQKENI. Data came from immunoSEQ multiplex PCR; TCRdb stores just in-frame clones and leaves some out. Of approximately 120,000 clones in the sample, roughly 87% were seen once. The chain links TRBV18 to TRBJ2-3; 7 nucleotides agree with TRBD2. This TCR was recovered from an adult who received the AZD1222 COVID-19 vaccine. The specimen comprised peripheral blood, sampled 28 days after the second AZD1222 dose. The CDR3 DNA sequence: TGTGCCAGTTCCCGAGGAGAAGCACTCTCGGGGGGATCAGATACGCAGTATTTT. The encoded protein is CASSRGEALSGGSDTQYF.